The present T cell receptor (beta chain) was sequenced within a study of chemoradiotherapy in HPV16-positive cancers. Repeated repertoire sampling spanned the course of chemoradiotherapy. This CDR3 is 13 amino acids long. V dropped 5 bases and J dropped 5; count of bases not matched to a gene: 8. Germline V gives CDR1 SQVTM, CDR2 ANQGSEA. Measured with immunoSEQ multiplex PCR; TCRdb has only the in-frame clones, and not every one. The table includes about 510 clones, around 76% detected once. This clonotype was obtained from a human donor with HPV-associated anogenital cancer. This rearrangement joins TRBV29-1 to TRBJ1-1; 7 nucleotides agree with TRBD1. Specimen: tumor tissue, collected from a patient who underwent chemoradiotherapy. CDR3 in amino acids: CSVQTGVETEAFF. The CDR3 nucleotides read TGCAGCGTTCAAACAGGGGTAGAAACTGAAGCTTTCTTT.